This T cell receptor (beta chain) was recorded in a study of spatial heterogeneity in lung cancer. Across the whole study: Consistently, beta-chain sequences turned up in larger numbers than alpha-chain sequences did. Whole-study results and caveats: In tumors, expanded intratumoral alpha and beta TCR counts tracked mutation counts.

This clonotype has at least ten counts. As yet, its antigen is unknown. Since the library was made to target alpha chains, this beta chain is a stray read and its abundance is not meaningful. Trimming removed 0 bases at V and 8 bases at J, with 10 bases between. CDR1 and CDR2 from the germline V gene are SGHDN and FVKESK. The CDR3 spans 13 residues. A unique molecular identifier was carried by every single TCR cDNA molecule. TCRdb fed the 5' RACE reads into MiXCR, producing one record per CDR3 protein. This sample carries about 3,500 distinct CDR3 sequences, 4.5% to 5.5% of them seen once, and the ten largest clones take 25% to 35%. Time point defined: sample taken at primary tumor resection.

The receptor comes from a female donor with early-stage non-small cell lung cancer. The chain recombines TRBV14 with TRBJ1-1, with D perhaps matching TRBD1 (6 bases). The specimen comprised lung tumor tissue, sampled at surgery. The CDR3 here is CASSQETGSEAFF. The CDR3, as DNA: TGTGCCAGCAGCCAAGAAACAGGGTCGGAAGCTTTCTTT.